The 19 T cell receptor beta chains below come from one sample, sequenced in a study of blood T cell repertoires in COVID-19. Using immunoSEQ multiplex PCR, the repertoire was profiled, and TCRdb retains in-frame clones only, with some absent. The sample yields 80,000 to 100,000 clones, about 80% seen once. The sequencing sample was made of peripheral blood. All receptors come from a man in his sixties or seventies with active or convalescent COVID-19.

The chain links TRBV3-1 (or the pseudogene TRBV3-2) to TRBJ1-1; TRBD1 matches 8 bases. Trimming took 3 bases from V and 1 from J; bases not matched to a gene: 4. CDR1 is LGHDT, CDR2 YNNKEL, per germline (reference sequence). The CDR3 spans 15 residues. This CDR3 reads CASSHSGQGNTEAFF. Written as DNA, the CDR3 is TGTGCCAGCAGCCATTCAGGACAGGGGAACACTGAAGCTTTCTTT.

The chain is built from TRBV10-3 and TRBJ2-3; weak D call: TRBD2 (7 bases). From germline, CDR1 is ENHRY and CDR2 SYGVKD. The CDR3 extends over 15 amino acids. V was shortened by 10 bases and J by 4 bases, with 21 bases between the two germline ends. The CDR3 spells CATQKGGGAADTQYF. CDR3 sequence (DNA): TGTGCCACACAAAAGGGGGGGGGCGCCGCAGATACGCAGTATTTT.

This sequence joins TRBV4-2 and TRBJ2-5; D is ambiguous. The V end lost 2 bases, the J end lost 5 bases, and 15 bases lay between the germline ends. There are 15 residues in the CDR3. CDR1 and CDR2 (germline): LGHNA, YNFKEQ. DNA of the CDR3: TGTGCCAGCAGCCAAACCACCGATACTTGGGAGACCCAGTACTTC. This translates into CASSQTTDTWETQYF.

The chain combines TRBV18 with TRBJ2-3; 7 bases map to TRBD2. Germline V gives CDR1 KGHSH, CDR2 LQKENI. The CDR3 sequence is 14 residues long. Trimming removed 6 bases from V and 1 base from J; junction bases left unmatched: 4. The CDR3 nucleotides read TGTGCCAGCTCGCGCGGGGGTGGCACAGATACGCAGTATTTT. Its translation is CASSRGGGTDTQYF.

This clone has only one observation. V is TRBV3-1 (or the pseudogene TRBV3-2) and J is TRBJ2-4; tentative D call: TRBD1 (6 bases). The CDR3 has 12 amino acids. Trimming took off 1 base at V and 13 bases at J, with 11 bases between the two ends. From germline, CDR1 is LGHDT and CDR2 YNNKEL (reference sequence). This CDR3 reads CASSQANREQYF. In DNA form, the CDR3 reads TGTGCCAGCAGCCAAGCTAACAGGGAACAGTACTTC.

V and J are TRBV4-1 and TRBJ1-2, with D perhaps matching TRBD1 (5 bases). Trimming took off 0 bases at V and 4 bases at J, with 12 bases between the two ends. The CDR3 spans 15 residues. Germline loops: CDR1 MGHRA, CDR2 YSYEKL. CDR3 DNA: TGCGCCAGCAGCCAAGAGGGTCAGACAGCCTATGGCTACACCTTC. This gives the protein CASSQEGQTAYGYTF.

The chain has TRBV7-9 and TRBJ2-1, with 11 bases matching TRBD2. This CDR3 is built from 17 residues. Germline CDR1 is SEHNR and CDR2 is FQNEAQ (reference sequence). V trimming: 4 bases; J trimming: 7 bases; junction bases outside the gene matches: 12. The CDR3 nucleotides read TGTGCCAGCAGCTCTCCTGGGCTAGCGGGGGGAAAGAATGAGCAGTTCTTC. The encoded protein is CASSSPGLAGGKNEQFF.

The chain joins TRBV6-5 to TRBJ2-1; 12 bases align to TRBD2. CDR3 length: 15 residues. The V gene end was trimmed by 6 bases and the J gene end by 2 bases; junction bases not matched to a gene: 2. Germline V gene lookup returns CDR1 MNHEY and CDR2 SVGAGI. As DNA, the CDR3 is TGTGCCAGCAGCCGGACTAGCGGGACCTACAATGAGCAGTTCTTC. Amino acid sequence: CASSRTSGTYNEQFF.

The gene calls are TRBV7-2 and TRBJ1-3; weak D call: TRBD1 (5 bases). CDR1 is SGHTA, CDR2 FQGNSA, per germline. The CDR3 runs to 13 residues. Trimming took 6 bases from V and 2 from J, leaving 8 bases between them. This CDR3 is CASSQGPGNTIYF. The CDR3 DNA reads TGTGCCAGCAGTCAGGGCCCTGGAAACACCATATATTTT.

The chain couples TRBV7-3 to TRBJ2-2; TRBD2 might be the D (5 bases). Germline CDR1 reads SGHTA; CDR2 reads FQGTGA. Trimming cost V 5 bases and J 0 bases, with 7 bases left between them. The CDR3 is made up of 14 amino acids. The CDR3 DNA reads as TGTGCCAGCAGCGACGGGGCGAACACCGGGGAGCTGTTTTTT. Translation gives CASSDGANTGELFF.

The DNA of the CDR3 is TGTGCCAGCAGTTTAGGGGGTTTCTATGAGCAGTTCTTC. Amino acid sequence: CASSLGGFYEQFF. The V and J genes are TRBV6-6 and TRBJ2-1, with a weak D call TRBD1 (6 bases). The CDR3 loop spans 13 amino acids. From germline, CDR1 is MNHNY and CDR2 SVGAGI (reference sequence). V was shortened by 4 bases and J by 8 bases, with 12 bases between the two germline ends.

The CDR3 DNA reads TGTGCCAGTGGTCACGGTGTCTCTGGGGCCAACGTCCTGACTTTC. Encoded protein: CASGHGVSGANVLTF. This rearrangement joins TRBV5-4 to TRBJ2-6; D is unclear. The CDR3 length is 15 residues. The V and J ends lost 8 bases and 0 bases respectively, with 12 bases between them. In germline, CDR1 is SGHNT, CDR2 YYREEE (reference sequence).

The chain joins TRBV20-1 to TRBJ2-3; unclear D gene. The CDR3 loop spans 10 amino acids. Trimming took 3 bases from V and 6 from J, leaving 4 bases between them. Germline CDR1 is DFQATT and CDR2 is SNEGSKA (reference sequence). The CDR3: CSASTDTQYF. The CDR3 region has the DNA TGCAGTGCTAGTACTGATACGCAGTATTTT.

This sequence joins TRBV5-6 and TRBJ1-5, with D possibly matching TRBD1 (5 bases). Trimming pared 4 bases from V and 0 bases from J, leaving 11 bases between. The CDR3 is 15 residues long. In germline, CDR1 is SGHDT, CDR2 YYEEEE. The chain's CDR3 is CASSVGLHSNQPQHF. The CDR3 DNA reads TGTGCCAGCAGCGTGGGACTCCATAGCAATCAGCCCCAGCATTTT.

The rearrangement uses TRBV6-5 and TRBJ1-2, with unresolved D. CDR1 is MNHEY, CDR2 SVGAGI, per germline. V shed 5 bases and J shed 8 bases, with 9 bases lying between them. This CDR3 has 11 residues. The CDR3 is CASSTGGGYTF. The CDR3 DNA follows: TGTGCCAGCAGTACGGGCGGGGGCTACACCTTC.

This clone was counted a few times. This rearrangement joins TRBV11-3 to TRBJ1-3; a weak D match, TRBD1 (5 bases). V was shortened by 2 bases and J by 1 base, with 9 bases between the two germline ends. The CDR3 totals 15 residues. CDR1 and CDR2 from the germline V gene are SGHNT and YENEEA. The DNA of the CDR3 is TGTGCCAGCAGCTTAAGGCAGGGTTCTGGAAACACCATATATTTT. This sequence encodes CASSLRQGSGNTIYF. Full variable domain (outside the CDR3, taken from reference TRBV11-3 and TRBJ1-3): EAGVVQSPRYKIIEKKQPVAFWCNPISGHNTLYWYLQNLGQGPELLIRYENEEAVDDSQLPKDRFSAERLKGVDSTLKIQPAELGDSAVYLCASSLRQGSGNTIYFGEGSWLTVV.

This clone was counted a few times. The J gene is TRBJ1-5, the V gene TRBV10-1; perhaps TRBD1 as D (6 bases). Germline V lookup: CDR1 WNHNN, CDR2 SYGVQD (reference sequence). This CDR3 has 14 residues. With 7 bases removed from V and 4 bases from J, the gap between germline ends came to 14 bases. In nucleotides, the CDR3 is TGCGCCAGCACTGGGACAAAGAAGAATCAGCCCCAGCATTTT. As protein: CASTGTKKNQPQHF.

This clone has just a few counts. The genes are TRBV4-1 and TRBJ2-7, with D possibly being TRBD1 (5 bases). V was trimmed by 4 bases and J by 7 bases, leaving 14 bases between them. CDR3 size: 13 residues. Germline V lookup: CDR1 MGHRA, CDR2 YSYEKL. CDR3 nucleotide sequence: TGCGCCAGCAGCCCCCGACAGTCGTTTGAGCAGTACTTC. It specifies CASSPRQSFEQYF.

This chain uses TRBV10-3 with TRBJ2-7, with D perhaps matching TRBD1 (6 bases). The germline gives CDR1 ENHRY, CDR2 SYGVKD. The length of the CDR3 is 14 residues. Trimming left V 6 bases short and J 2 bases short, with 14 bases between. CDR3 sequence (DNA): TGTGCCATCAGGGGGGCATCAAGGGCCTACGAGCAGTACTTC. As protein: CAIRGASRAYEQYF.